This entry features one T cell receptor beta chain sequence. The CDR3 spans 13 residues. Trimming removed 3 bases from V and 5 bases from J; junction bases left unmatched: 1. The germline gives CDR1 MDHEN, CDR2 SYDVKM. Repertoires were generated with immunoSEQ multiplex PCR, while TCRdb's copy carries only in-frame clones and drops some. The data hold millions of clones, with approximately 95% observed a single time. The data originate from a study of shared clonotypes between healthy human individuals. Sequenced sample: naive CD4+ T cells from PBMCs. As for subset: CD45RA+ positively selected. The V and J genes are TRBV28 and TRBJ2-7, with 10 positions matching TRBD1. This TCR derives from a young man in good health. Some clones in this sample may be carry-over from other donors' samples. The DNA for the CDR3 is TGTGCCAGCAGTTTCGACAGGGGGCACGAGCAGTACTTC. Its translation: CASSFDRGHEQYF.